The TCR beta chain described here comes from a study of shared clonotypes between healthy human individuals. Study overall: Each donor contributed plates that comprised three CD4 naive, three CD4 memory, two CD8 naive and one CD8 memory. Study-wide findings and caveats: Clonotypes which were not shared had lower generation probabilities than clonotypes that all four donors shared. Genetic and exposure-history diversity was limited by the few donors.

As concerns this clone: Its specificity is not known.

Produced via immunoSEQ multiplex PCR; TCRdb's table is partial and in-frame only. The sample includes more than 900,000 clones, about 80% of them seen just once. The study separated CD4+ cells into CD45RA+ naive and CD45RA-negative memory subsets. The source of this sequence is a man aged 18 to 35 in good health. Some clones in this sample may be carry-over from other donors' samples. The sequencing input was memory CD4+ T cells from PBMCs. As for subset: CD45RA-negative fraction.

The CDR3 sequence is CASSIKGEQFF. The CDR3 region has the DNA TGTGCCAGCAGCATAAAGGGTGAGCAGTTCTTC. The rearrangement joins TRBV7-9 to TRBJ2-1; D not certain. Trimming took 5 bases from V and 9 from J, leaving 8 bases between them. The germline CDR1 and CDR2 sequences are SEHNR and FQNEAQ (reference sequence). The CDR3 loop spans 11 amino acids.